This T cell receptor (beta chain) emerged from a study of blood T cell repertoires in COVID-19. The protocol was immunoSEQ multiplex PCR, while the TCRdb copy is restricted to in-frame clones and leaves out a portion. The sample has 150,000 or so clones; roughly 87% are singletons. Germline V gene data show CDR1 as SGHDN and CDR2 as FVKESK. This CDR3 contains 15 residues. V was trimmed by 4 bases and J by 3 bases, leaving 15 bases between them. This clone was seen a handful of times. What was sequenced was PBMCs or T cells enriched from blood (not recorded which). The sequence was collected from a human donor with acute COVID-19. The donor label of this sample is uncertain. The chain has TRBV14 and TRBJ1-1, with a weak D call TRBD1 (6 bases). CDR3 region: CASSPLTGYYTEAFF. The CDR3 DNA reads TGTGCCAGCAGCCCTCTAACAGGGTACTACACTGAAGCTTTCTTT.